Listed below are T cell receptor beta chains from one sample, sequenced in a study of radiation and T cells in renal cell carcinoma. Sequencing used immunoSEQ multiplex PCR; TCRdb keeps in-frame clones, though not all of them. The repertoire holds about 150,000 clones, about 88% seen once, with more than 10% in the top ten. The sequencing here drew on blood, taken from a patient whose treatment included radiotherapy and nephrectomy. The receptors derive from a woman aged 45-59 years with renal cell carcinoma. The CDR3 runs from the conserved cysteine through the conserved F or W. D genes are given only for firm matches. For some rows the clone size is stated as once, few or many, or as a class when expanded; others skip it.

J gene: TRBJ2-7; CDR3 length: 13; V gene: TRBV7-8; clone size: -; D gene: -; CDR3 DNA: TGTGCCAGCAGCTCCCGGCTATCCTACGAGCAGTACTTC; CDR3 protein: CASSSRLSYEQYF
J gene: TRBJ2-7; CDR3 length: 15; V gene: TRBV5-4; clone size: -; D gene: -; CDR3 DNA: TGTGCCAGCAGCTTGGGACAGGGAGGGGTTTACGAGCAGTACTTC; CDR3 protein: CASSLGQGGVYEQYF
J gene: TRBJ2-1; CDR3 length: 16; V gene: TRBV4-1; clone size: -; D gene: -; CDR3 DNA: TGCGCCAGCAGCCGCGGTGACAGGAGCTTACTCAATGAGCAGTTCTTC; CDR3 protein: CASSRGDRSLLNEQFF
J gene: TRBJ2-1; CDR3 length: 14; V gene: TRBV2; clone size: -; D gene: -; CDR3 DNA: TGTGCCAGCAGTGAAGGGTGGGGGAGGAATGAGCAGTTCTTC; CDR3 protein: CASSEGWGRNEQFF
J gene: TRBJ1-1; CDR3 length: 15; V gene: TRBV6-5; clone size: few; D gene: TRBD1; CDR3 DNA: TGTGCCAGCAGTTACTCAGTTTTGACAGGGGAGGGAGCTTTCTTT; CDR3 protein: CASSYSVLTGEGAFF
J gene: TRBJ1-6; CDR3 length: 15; V gene: TRBV9; clone size: once; D gene: -; CDR3 DNA: TGTGCCAGCAGCGTAGTAGGGTCCGGTAATTCACCCCTCCACTTT; CDR3 protein: CASSVVGSGNSPLHF
J gene: TRBJ2-2; CDR3 length: 15; V gene: TRBV19; clone size: -; D gene: -; CDR3 DNA: TGTGCCAGTAGTGACCGGTCCAGTAACACCGGGGAGCTGTTTTTT; CDR3 protein: CASSDRSSNTGELFF
J gene: TRBJ2-2; CDR3 length: 12; V gene: TRBV7-2; clone size: -; D gene: -; CDR3 DNA: TGTGCCAGCAGCTTATTACAGAGGGAGCTGTTTTTT; CDR3 protein: CASSLLQRELFF
J gene: TRBJ2-7; CDR3 length: 12; V gene: TRBV6-5; clone size: -; D gene: -; CDR3 DNA: TGTGCCAGCAGTAAAGGTCGCTACGAGCAGTACTTC; CDR3 protein: CASSKGRYEQYF
J gene: TRBJ2-5; CDR3 length: 15; V gene: TRBV9; clone size: -; D gene: TRBD1; CDR3 DNA: TGTGCCAGCAGCGCACAAGACAGGGGGCGAGAGACCCAGTACTTC; CDR3 protein: CASSAQDRGRETQYF
J gene: TRBJ2-5; CDR3 length: 14; V gene: TRBV7-9; clone size: -; D gene: -; CDR3 DNA: TGTGCCAGCAGCTTATATGGTTTTGAGGAGACCCAGTACTTC; CDR3 protein: CASSLYGFEETQYF
J gene: TRBJ2-4; CDR3 length: 16; V gene: TRBV19; clone size: -; D gene: TRBD2; CDR3 DNA: TGTGCCAGTAATAGCGGGGAGTCTATAGCCAAAAACATTCAGTACTTC; CDR3 protein: CASNSGESIAKNIQYF
J gene: TRBJ2-6; CDR3 length: 17; V gene: TRBV5-8; clone size: -; D gene: TRBD1; CDR3 DNA: TGTGCCAGCAGCTTGGACAGGGGGAGGTCTGGGGCCAACGTCCTGACTTTC; CDR3 protein: CASSLDRGRSGANVLTF
J gene: TRBJ1-2; CDR3 length: 14; V gene: TRBV2; clone size: -; D gene: -; CDR3 DNA: TGTGCCAGCGGAGAGGGACGGAGGATCTATGGCTACACCTTC; CDR3 protein: CASGEGRRIYGYTF
J gene: TRBJ1-3; CDR3 length: 14; V gene: TRBV4-1; clone size: -; D gene: -; CDR3 DNA: TGCGCCAGCAGCACCAGCGGACAGGGAAACACCATATATTTT; CDR3 protein: CASSTSGQGNTIYF
J gene: TRBJ2-1; CDR3 length: 12; V gene: TRBV10-3; clone size: few; D gene: -; CDR3 DNA: TGTGCCATCAGTGAGGCTATTGCTGAGCAGTTCTTC; CDR3 protein: CAISEAIAEQFF
J gene: TRBJ1-4; CDR3 length: 14; V gene: TRBV5-1; clone size: -; D gene: -; CDR3 DNA: TGCGCCAGCAGCTTGGTGGGGGGTAATGAAAAACTGTTTTTT; CDR3 protein: CASSLVGGNEKLFF